A selection of T cell receptor beta chains follows, all from one sample in a study of CD8 T cells in ankylosing spondylitis. TCRdb independently ran MiXCR on the 5' RACE reads; one entry per CDR3 protein. The sample lists some 840,000 distinct CDR3 sequences; about 12% were seen once. Source material: blood, either unsorted or a sorted T cell fraction (not recorded which). The receptors come from a male donor with ankylosing spondylitis. CDR3s include the opening cysteine and the closing phenylalanine or tryptophan. Each record gives: V gene, D gene, CDR3 protein. D genes are given only for firm matches.

V: TRBV7-9; D: -; CDR3: CASSPGHPGLEKLFF
V: TRBV7-2; D: -; CDR3: CASSLQGPYEQYF
V: TRBV15; D: -; CDR3: CATSPIRKTQYF
V: TRBV20-1; D: TRBD1; CDR3: CSARSGTGWALSNQPQHF
V: TRBV20-1; D: -; CDR3: CSAGGAGTRGQPQHF
V: TRBV6-5; D: -; CDR3: CASSYGGGPSSYNEQFF
V: TRBV20-1; D: -; CDR3: CSARTAKGEGKLFF
V: TRBV6-2/TRBV6-3; D: TRBD2; CDR3: CASSYNGLAGGNEQFF
V: TRBV7-2; D: -; CDR3: CASSLQSPGNSGELFF
V: TRBV5-1; D: -; CDR3: CASSSGTGAQPQHF
V: TRBV10-3; D: TRBD1; CDR3: CAIKGGANTGALFF
V: TRBV20-1; D: -; CDR3: CSARKPGQKNEKLFF
V: TRBV10-3; D: -; CDR3: CAIREGQQYGYTF
V: TRBV20-1; D: TRBD1; CDR3: CSVTKPGQAIEQYF
V: TRBV20-1; D: TRBD2; CDR3: CSGREGLGTDTQYF
V: TRBV11-2; D: TRBD2; CDR3: CASSLERGGPPFPSTDTQYF
V: TRBV20-1; D: TRBD2; CDR3: CSARATSGGVEQFF
V: TRBV5-6; D: -; CDR3: CASSVRGGSNQPQHF
V: TRBV29-1; D: -; CDR3: CSVEGGPWTEAFF
V: TRBV5-1; D: -; CDR3: CASSLSQYSGNTIYF
V: TRBV20-1; D: -; CDR3: CSARDLSGGSSYNEQFF
V: TRBV3-1; D: -; CDR3: CASSQGDASTEAFF
V: TRBV5-1; D: TRBD1; CDR3: CASSARDRALHEQFF